Sequencing of this T cell receptor beta chain was carried out in a study of CD8 T cells in Susac syndrome. Germline values: CDR1 DFQATT, CDR2 SNEGSKA (reference sequence). The CDR3 contains 17 residues. V lost 3 bases to trimming and J lost 6 bases; unmatched junction nucleotides: 11. With random hexamers, reverse transcription was performed on about 0.5 to 1 ug of RNA. The TCR beta CDR3 was amplified by immunoSEQ multiplex PCR across 54 Vbeta, 13 Jbeta. TCRdb re-derived calls from the immunoSEQ multiplex PCR reads in MiXCR, one entry per CDR3 protein. The table lists approximately 150,000 distinct CDR3 sequences, roughly 95% of them singletons. The multiple sclerosis controls comprised treatment-naive patients whose relapsing-remitting disease was stable or active. The TEMRA cells underwent FACS enrichment, while the CD8+ and CD4+ T cells underwent negative isolation.

This clonotype originated in a human donor with multiple sclerosis. Source material: CD4+ T cells from PBMCs. The chain has TRBV20-1 and TRBJ1-4; 12 positions agree with TRBD1. CDR3 sequence (DNA): TGCAGTGCTAGTCGCCGGGACAGGGGGCTTCTTGATGAAAAACTGTTTTTT. Protein: CSASRRDRGLLDEKLFF.